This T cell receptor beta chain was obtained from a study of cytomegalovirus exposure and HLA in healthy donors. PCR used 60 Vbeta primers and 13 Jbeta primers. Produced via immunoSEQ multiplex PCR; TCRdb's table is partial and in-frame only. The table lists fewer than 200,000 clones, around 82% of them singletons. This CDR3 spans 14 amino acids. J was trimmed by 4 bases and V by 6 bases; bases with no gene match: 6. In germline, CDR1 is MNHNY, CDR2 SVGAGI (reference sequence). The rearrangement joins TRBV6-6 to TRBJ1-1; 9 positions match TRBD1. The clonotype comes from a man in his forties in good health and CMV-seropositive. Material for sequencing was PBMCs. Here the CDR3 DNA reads TGTGCCAGCAGGACGACAGGGGGGAGCACTGAAGCTTTCTTT. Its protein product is CASRTTGGSTEAFF.